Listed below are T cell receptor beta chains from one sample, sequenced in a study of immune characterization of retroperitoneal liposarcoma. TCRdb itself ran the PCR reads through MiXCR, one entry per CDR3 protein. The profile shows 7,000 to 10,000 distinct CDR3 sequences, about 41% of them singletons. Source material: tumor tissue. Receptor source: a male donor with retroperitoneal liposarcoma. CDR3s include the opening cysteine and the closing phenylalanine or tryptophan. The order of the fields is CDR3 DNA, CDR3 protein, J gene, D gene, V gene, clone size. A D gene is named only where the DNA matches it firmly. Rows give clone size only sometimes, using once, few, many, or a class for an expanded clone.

CDR3nt: TGTGCCACCCGCCGAGACAGGTTCACCGGGGAGCTGTTTTTT
CDR3aa: CATRRDRFTGELFF
j_gene: TRBJ2-2
d_gene: -
v_gene: TRBV6-1
abundance: few

CDR3nt: TGTGCCAGCAGATCAGGGAATCAAGAGACCCAGTACTTC
CDR3aa: CASRSGNQETQYF
j_gene: TRBJ2-5
d_gene: -
v_gene: TRBV27
abundance: -

CDR3nt: TGTGCCAGCAGGGGAGCGGGAGGCCTGAACAATGAGCAGTACTTC
CDR3aa: CASRGAGGLNNEQYF
j_gene: TRBJ2-7
d_gene: TRBD2
v_gene: TRBV6-6
abundance: -

CDR3nt: TGTGCCAGCAGTCCACTAGCGGTGAGCACAGATACGCAGTATTTT
CDR3aa: CASSPLAVSTDTQYF
j_gene: TRBJ2-3
d_gene: TRBD2
v_gene: TRBV12-3/TRBV12-4
abundance: medium-sized

CDR3nt: TGTGCCAGCAGCTTAGAGAGAGGGGTAAGCAATGAGCAGTACTTC
CDR3aa: CASSLERGVSNEQYF
j_gene: TRBJ2-7
d_gene: -
v_gene: TRBV7-2
abundance: medium-sized

CDR3nt: TGTGCCAGCAGTGAAGCGGGAGGATTGCTTGAAGCTTTCTTT
CDR3aa: CASSEAGGLLEAFF
j_gene: TRBJ1-1
d_gene: -
v_gene: TRBV6-1
abundance: -

CDR3nt: TGTGCCAGCAGCCTTCATCCTCCGAGGGGCCCCAACAATGAGCAGTACTTC
CDR3aa: CASSLHPPRGPNNEQYF
j_gene: TRBJ2-7
d_gene: -
v_gene: TRBV7-3
abundance: -

CDR3nt: TGTGCCAGCAGTTTCCTACAGGGGCGCGAGCAGTACTTC
CDR3aa: CASSFLQGREQYF
j_gene: TRBJ2-7
d_gene: TRBD1
v_gene: TRBV6-2/TRBV6-3
abundance: -

CDR3nt: TGTGCCAGCAGTTTGGGACTAGCGGGAGCGGTGTACTTC
CDR3aa: CASSLGLAGAVYF
j_gene: TRBJ2-3
d_gene: TRBD2
v_gene: TRBV6-1
abundance: -

CDR3nt: TGTGCCAGCAGCCCAAATTTAGCGGGTGGGAGGGAGACCCAGTTCTTC
CDR3aa: CASSPNLAGGRETQFF
j_gene: TRBJ2-1
d_gene: TRBD2
v_gene: TRBV7-2
abundance: medium-sized

CDR3nt: TGTGCCAGCAGTGAACGGCAGGTTAGCTCCTACAATGAGCAGTACTTC
CDR3aa: CASSERQVSSYNEQYF
j_gene: TRBJ2-7
d_gene: -
v_gene: TRBV6-1
abundance: -

CDR3nt: TGCGCCAGCAGTCTCCGGGACAGGTCCTACGAGCAGTACTTC
CDR3aa: CASSLRDRSYEQYF
j_gene: TRBJ2-7
d_gene: TRBD1
v_gene: TRBV10-1
abundance: -

CDR3nt: TGTGCCAGCGGAGACTATGGCTACACCTTC
CDR3aa: CASGDYGYTF
j_gene: TRBJ1-2
d_gene: -
v_gene: TRBV6-1
abundance: few

CDR3nt: TGTGCCAGCAGTCCCGGGACTAACCCCTACGAGCAGTACTTC
CDR3aa: CASSPGTNPYEQYF
j_gene: TRBJ2-7
d_gene: TRBD2
v_gene: TRBV6-1
abundance: -

CDR3nt: TGTGCCACCGGGAGGACAGGGAGTTGGACTAATGAAAAACTGTTTTTT
CDR3aa: CATGRTGSWTNEKLFF
j_gene: TRBJ1-4
d_gene: TRBD1
v_gene: TRBV6-5
abundance: -

CDR3nt: TGTGCCAGCAGTTATCAGCTAGCGGGATTTACCGGGGAGCTGTTTTTT
CDR3aa: CASSYQLAGFTGELFF
j_gene: TRBJ2-2
d_gene: TRBD2
v_gene: TRBV6-1
abundance: -

CDR3nt: TGCGCCAGCAGTGAAGGGCCCTCCAGGAATGGCTACACCTTC
CDR3aa: CASSEGPSRNGYTF
j_gene: TRBJ1-2
d_gene: -
v_gene: TRBV10-1
abundance: -

CDR3nt: TGTGCCAGCAGCCGTAATCTCCAAGAGACCCAGTACTTC
CDR3aa: CASSRNLQETQYF
j_gene: TRBJ2-5
d_gene: -
v_gene: TRBV12-3/TRBV12-4
abundance: few

CDR3nt: TGCGCCAGCAGCTCGAGCAACTCGGAAGAGACCCAGTACTTC
CDR3aa: CASSSSNSEETQYF
j_gene: TRBJ2-5
d_gene: -
v_gene: TRBV5-1
abundance: -

CDR3nt: TGTGCCAGCAGCCCCTCCGGGACGTCTAGCGAAAAACTGTTTTTT
CDR3aa: CASSPSGTSSEKLFF
j_gene: TRBJ1-4
d_gene: -
v_gene: TRBV28
abundance: -

CDR3nt: TGTGCCAGCAGTGATGTGCAGCCCCAGCATTTT
CDR3aa: CASSDVQPQHF
j_gene: TRBJ1-5
d_gene: -
v_gene: TRBV6-1
abundance: few

CDR3nt: TGTGCCAGCAGCTTATCTCGAGGGCTTTCCTACGAGCAGTTCTTC
CDR3aa: CASSLSRGLSYEQFF
j_gene: TRBJ2-1
d_gene: -
v_gene: TRBV11-3
abundance: -

CDR3nt: TGTGCCAGCAGTGACTTGAGCGCTCGGTACAATGAGCAGTTCTTC
CDR3aa: CASSDLSARYNEQFF
j_gene: TRBJ2-1
d_gene: -
v_gene: TRBV6-1
abundance: -

CDR3nt: TGTGCCAGCAGTTACTCACGGTCAATAGAGCAGTACTTC
CDR3aa: CASSYSRSIEQYF
j_gene: TRBJ2-7
d_gene: -
v_gene: TRBV6-6
abundance: few

CDR3nt: TGTGCCAGCAGTGAATCCCTCAACCCACTCACTAGGAATACGCAGTATTTT
CDR3aa: CASSESLNPLTRNTQYF
j_gene: TRBJ2-3
d_gene: -
v_gene: TRBV6-1
abundance: -

CDR3nt: TGTGCCAGCAGATCTAACCAGGGGGGGCGGGGAACCTACGAGCAGTTCTTC
CDR3aa: CASRSNQGGRGTYEQFF
j_gene: TRBJ2-1
d_gene: -
v_gene: TRBV7-6
abundance: few

CDR3nt: TGTGCCAGCAGTGACTCCGAGGGGTTGGGGAATGAGCAGTTCTTC
CDR3aa: CASSDSEGLGNEQFF
j_gene: TRBJ2-1
d_gene: -
v_gene: TRBV6-4
abundance: few

CDR3nt: TGTGCCAGCAGTGAATTTCCCCCGGGACAGGGAGGTAATGAGCAGTTCTTC
CDR3aa: CASSEFPPGQGGNEQFF
j_gene: TRBJ2-1
d_gene: TRBD1
v_gene: TRBV6-4
abundance: -

CDR3nt: TGTGCCAGCAGCTTAGCTCGGACAGTTGGCTACACCTTC
CDR3aa: CASSLARTVGYTF
j_gene: TRBJ1-2
d_gene: -
v_gene: TRBV7-6
abundance: -

CDR3nt: TGTGCCAGCAGTTACTCCGTACTAGCGGGAGCCCTTGAGCAGTTCTTC
CDR3aa: CASSYSVLAGALEQFF
j_gene: TRBJ2-1
d_gene: TRBD2
v_gene: TRBV6-8
abundance: -

CDR3nt: TGTGCCAGCGCTACAAGGGAAGTTGCTTACACTGAAGCTTTCTTT
CDR3aa: CASATREVAYTEAFF
j_gene: TRBJ1-1
d_gene: -
v_gene: TRBV6-1
abundance: -

CDR3nt: TGTGCCAGCCTACTAGCGGGCACTAGCTCCTACAATGAGCAGTTCTTC
CDR3aa: CASLLAGTSSYNEQFF
j_gene: TRBJ2-1
d_gene: TRBD2
v_gene: TRBV6-8
abundance: -

CDR3nt: TGTGCCAGCAGTCAAACCGGGACAGGGACCTACGAGCAGTTCTTC
CDR3aa: CASSQTGTGTYEQFF
j_gene: TRBJ2-1
d_gene: TRBD1
v_gene: TRBV6-1
abundance: medium-sized

CDR3nt: TGTGCCAGCAGCTCCTCCTCAAGTGGAACCGGGGAGCTGTTTTTT
CDR3aa: CASSSSSSGTGELFF
j_gene: TRBJ2-2
d_gene: -
v_gene: TRBV11-1
abundance: -

CDR3nt: TGTGCCAGCAGCCCAGGCAATACTGGGACTATTGGGGGAAGGGGTCTCTACAATGAGCAGTACTTC
CDR3aa: CASSPGNTGTIGGRGLYNEQYF
j_gene: TRBJ2-7
d_gene: TRBD2
v_gene: TRBV6-1
abundance: -

CDR3nt: TGTGCCAGCAGCTTAATCGGTTCGGTAGCGGGAGGGCAAGAGACCCAGTACTTC
CDR3aa: CASSLIGSVAGGQETQYF
j_gene: TRBJ2-5
d_gene: TRBD2
v_gene: TRBV7-2
abundance: -

CDR3nt: TGTGCCAGCAGCCCCTGGACCATTTCCTACGAGCAGTTCTTC
CDR3aa: CASSPWTISYEQFF
j_gene: TRBJ2-1
d_gene: -
v_gene: TRBV7-2
abundance: -

CDR3nt: TGTGCCAGCAGCTCTGGACAGTCTTACTCTGGGGCCAACGTCCTGACTTTC
CDR3aa: CASSSGQSYSGANVLTF
j_gene: TRBJ2-6
d_gene: -
v_gene: TRBV7-2
abundance: medium-sized

CDR3nt: TGTGCCAGCAGCTTAGGGACTGAAACCTACGAGCAGTACTTC
CDR3aa: CASSLGTETYEQYF
j_gene: TRBJ2-7
d_gene: -
v_gene: TRBV7-6
abundance: -

CDR3nt: TGTGCCAGCAGTTTATCCGGGACTAGCGGGTACTTTAGCTCCTACGAGCAGTTCTTC
CDR3aa: CASSLSGTSGYFSSYEQFF
j_gene: TRBJ2-1
d_gene: TRBD2
v_gene: TRBV27
abundance: few

CDR3nt: TGTGCCAGCAGTTTATGGGGCCCGGACAATGAGCAGTTCTTC
CDR3aa: CASSLWGPDNEQFF
j_gene: TRBJ2-1
d_gene: -
v_gene: TRBV12-3/TRBV12-4
abundance: -

CDR3nt: TGTGCCGGACACAGGGGGCGGGGGGCGTACGAGCAGTACTTC
CDR3aa: CAGHRGRGAYEQYF
j_gene: TRBJ2-7
d_gene: -
v_gene: TRBV12-3/TRBV12-4
abundance: medium-sized

CDR3nt: TGTGCCAGCAGCTTAGACGGCGGGAGTCTCAAGTACGAGCAGTTCTTC
CDR3aa: CASSLDGGSLKYEQFF
j_gene: TRBJ2-1
d_gene: TRBD2
v_gene: TRBV7-2
abundance: -

CDR3nt: TGCGCCAGCAGTGTGGACACAGACTTTTCACCCCTCCACTTT
CDR3aa: CASSVDTDFSPLHF
j_gene: TRBJ1-6
d_gene: -
v_gene: TRBV10-2
abundance: -

CDR3nt: TGTGCCAGCAGTGACACCGGAAAGAGACAGGGGAGCGGTGAGCAGTACTTC
CDR3aa: CASSDTGKRQGSGEQYF
j_gene: TRBJ2-7
d_gene: TRBD1
v_gene: TRBV6-4
abundance: -